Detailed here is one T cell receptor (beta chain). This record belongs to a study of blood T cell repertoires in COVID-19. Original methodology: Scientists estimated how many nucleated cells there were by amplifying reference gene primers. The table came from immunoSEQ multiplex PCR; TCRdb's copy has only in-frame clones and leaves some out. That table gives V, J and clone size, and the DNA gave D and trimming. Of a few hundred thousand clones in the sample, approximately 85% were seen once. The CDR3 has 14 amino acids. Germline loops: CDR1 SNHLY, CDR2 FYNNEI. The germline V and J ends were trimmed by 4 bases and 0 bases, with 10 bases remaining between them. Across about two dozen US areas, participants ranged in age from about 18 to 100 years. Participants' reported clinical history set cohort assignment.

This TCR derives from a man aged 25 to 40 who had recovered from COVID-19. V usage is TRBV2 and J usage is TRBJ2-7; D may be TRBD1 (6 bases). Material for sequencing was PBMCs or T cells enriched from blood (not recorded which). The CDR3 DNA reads TGTGCCAGCAGTGGTTGGACAGTCTCCTACGAGCAGTACTTC. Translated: CASSGWTVSYEQYF. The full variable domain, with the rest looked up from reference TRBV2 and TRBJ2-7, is EPEVTQTPSHQVTQMGQEVILRCVPISNHLYFYWYRQILGQKVEFLVSFYNNEISEKSEIFDDQFSVERPDGSNFTLKIRSTKLEDSAMYFCASSGWTVSYEQYFGPGTRLTVT.